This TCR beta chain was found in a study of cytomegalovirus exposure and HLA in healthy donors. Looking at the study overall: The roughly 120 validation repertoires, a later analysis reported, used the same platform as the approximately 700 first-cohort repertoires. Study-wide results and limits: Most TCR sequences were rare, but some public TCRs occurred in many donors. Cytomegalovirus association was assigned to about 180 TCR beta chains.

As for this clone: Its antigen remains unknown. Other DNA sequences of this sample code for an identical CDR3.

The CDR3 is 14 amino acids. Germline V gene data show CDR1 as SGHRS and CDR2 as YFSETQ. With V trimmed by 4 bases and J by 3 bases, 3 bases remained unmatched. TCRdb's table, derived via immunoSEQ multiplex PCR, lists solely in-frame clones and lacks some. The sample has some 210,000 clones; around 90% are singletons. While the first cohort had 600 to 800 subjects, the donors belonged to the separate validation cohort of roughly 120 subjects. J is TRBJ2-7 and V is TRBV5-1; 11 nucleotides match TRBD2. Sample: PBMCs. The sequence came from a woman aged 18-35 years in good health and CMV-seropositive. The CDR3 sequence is CASSGGTSGYEQYF. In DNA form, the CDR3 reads TGCGCCAGCAGCGGCGGGACTAGCGGCTACGAGCAGTACTTC.